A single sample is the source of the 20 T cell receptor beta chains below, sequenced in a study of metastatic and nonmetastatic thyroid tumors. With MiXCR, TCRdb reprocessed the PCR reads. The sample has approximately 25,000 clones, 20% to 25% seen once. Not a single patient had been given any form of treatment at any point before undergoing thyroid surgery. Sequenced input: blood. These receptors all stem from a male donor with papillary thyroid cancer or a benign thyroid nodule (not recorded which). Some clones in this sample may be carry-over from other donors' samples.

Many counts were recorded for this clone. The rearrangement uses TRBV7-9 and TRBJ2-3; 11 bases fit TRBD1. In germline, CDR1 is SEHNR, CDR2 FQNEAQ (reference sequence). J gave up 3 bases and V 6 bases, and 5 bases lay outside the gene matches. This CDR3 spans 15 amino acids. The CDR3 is CASRGQGGTTDTQYF. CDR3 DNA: TGTGCCAGCAGGGGACAGGGGGGGACAACAGATACGCAGTATTTT. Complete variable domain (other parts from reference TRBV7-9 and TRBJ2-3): DTGVSQNPRHKITKRGQNVTFRCDPISEHNRLYWYRQTLGQGPEFLTYFQNEAQLEKSRLLSDRFSAERPKGSFSTLEIQRTEQGDSAMYLCASRGQGGTTDTQYFGPGTRLTVL.

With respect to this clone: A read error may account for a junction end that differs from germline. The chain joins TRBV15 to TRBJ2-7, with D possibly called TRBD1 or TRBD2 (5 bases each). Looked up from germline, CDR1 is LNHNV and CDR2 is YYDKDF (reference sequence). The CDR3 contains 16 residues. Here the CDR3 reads CATSTGSRGVTYERYF. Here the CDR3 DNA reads TGTGCCACCAGCACAGGGAGTCGCGGCGTGACCTACGAGCGGTACTTC.

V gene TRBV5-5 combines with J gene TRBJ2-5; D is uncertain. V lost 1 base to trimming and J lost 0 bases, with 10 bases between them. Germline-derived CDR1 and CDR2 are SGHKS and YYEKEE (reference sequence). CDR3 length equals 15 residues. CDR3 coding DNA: TGTGCCAGCAGCTTGCCCAGGACGTACCAAGAGACCCAGTACTTC. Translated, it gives CASSLPRTYQETQYF.

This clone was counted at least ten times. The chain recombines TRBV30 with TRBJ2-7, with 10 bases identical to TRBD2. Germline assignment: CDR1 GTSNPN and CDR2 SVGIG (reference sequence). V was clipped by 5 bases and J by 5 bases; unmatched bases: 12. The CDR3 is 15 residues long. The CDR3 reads CAWGKGLAGGNEQYF. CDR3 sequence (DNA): TGTGCCTGGGGTAAAGGGTTAGCGGGGGGTAACGAGCAGTACTTC.

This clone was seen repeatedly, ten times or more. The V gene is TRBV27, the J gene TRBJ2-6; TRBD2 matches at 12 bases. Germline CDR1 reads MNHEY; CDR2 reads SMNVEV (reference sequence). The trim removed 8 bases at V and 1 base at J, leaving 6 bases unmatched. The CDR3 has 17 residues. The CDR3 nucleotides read TGTGCCAGCCATTCTAGCGGGGGGGTTTCTGGGGCCAACGTCCTGACTTTC. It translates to CASHSSGGVSGANVLTF.

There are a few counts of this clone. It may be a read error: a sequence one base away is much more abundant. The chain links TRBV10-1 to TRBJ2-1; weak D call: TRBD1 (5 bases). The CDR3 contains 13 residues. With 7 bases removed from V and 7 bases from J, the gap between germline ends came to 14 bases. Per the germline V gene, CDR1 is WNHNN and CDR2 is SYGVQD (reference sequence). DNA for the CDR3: TGCGCCAGCACCGACATGTCAGGGAATGAGCAGTTCTTC. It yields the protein CASTDMSGNEQFF.

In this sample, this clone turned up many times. The CDR3: CASRQGENSPLHF. The CDR3 DNA reads TGTGCCAGCAGACAGGGGGAGAATTCACCCCTCCACTTT. This chain joins TRBV28 and TRBJ1-6; 8 bases match TRBD1. J lost 7 bases, V lost 6 bases, and 2 bases had no gene match. Germline CDR1 and CDR2: MDHEN and SYDVKM. This CDR3 region has 13 residues. Combining the CDR3 with reference TRBV28 and TRBJ1-6 gives the whole variable domain DVKVTQSSRYLVKRTGEKVFLECVQDMDHENMFWYRQDPGLGLRLIYFSYDVKMKEKGDIPEGYSVSREKKERFSLILESASTNQTSMYLCASRQGENSPLHFGNGTRLTVT.

The CDR3 DNA reads as TGCAGTGCTAGAGCAACTAGGTCAAGTACGTACATTGATCAGTTCTTC. As protein: CSARATRSSTYIDQFF. V gene TRBV20-1 combines with J gene TRBJ2-1, with D perhaps matching TRBD2 (5 bases). The CDR3 is made up of 16 amino acids. Germline CDR1 and CDR2: DFQATT and SNEGSKA (reference sequence). Trimming removed 1 base at V and 13 bases at J, with 26 bases between.

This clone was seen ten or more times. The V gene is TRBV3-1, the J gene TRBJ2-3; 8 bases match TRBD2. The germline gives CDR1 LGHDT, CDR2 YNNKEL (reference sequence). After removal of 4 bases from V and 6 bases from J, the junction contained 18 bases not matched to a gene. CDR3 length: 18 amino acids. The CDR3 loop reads CASSPYAGTRLLPDTQYF. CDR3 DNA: TGTGCCAGCAGCCCCTACGCCGGGACTAGACTTCTTCCTGATACGCAGTATTTT.

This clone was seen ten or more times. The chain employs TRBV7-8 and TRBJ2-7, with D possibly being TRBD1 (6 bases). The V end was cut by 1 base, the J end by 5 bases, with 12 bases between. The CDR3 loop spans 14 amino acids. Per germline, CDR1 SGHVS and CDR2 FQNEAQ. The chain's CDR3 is CASSLESRGHEQYF. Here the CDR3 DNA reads TGTGCCAGCAGCTTAGAGTCCAGGGGCCACGAGCAGTACTTC.

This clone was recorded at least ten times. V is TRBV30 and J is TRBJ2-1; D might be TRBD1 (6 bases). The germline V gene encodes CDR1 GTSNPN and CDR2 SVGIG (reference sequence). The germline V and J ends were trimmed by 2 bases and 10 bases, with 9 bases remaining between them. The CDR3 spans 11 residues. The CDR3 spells CAWSFDREQFF. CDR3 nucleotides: TGTGCCTGGAGTTTTGACAGGGAGCAGTTCTTC.

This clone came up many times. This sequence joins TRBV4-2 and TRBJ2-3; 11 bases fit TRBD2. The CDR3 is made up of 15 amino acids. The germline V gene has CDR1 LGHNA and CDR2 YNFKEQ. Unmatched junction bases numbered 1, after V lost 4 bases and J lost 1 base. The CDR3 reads CASSLTSGGTDTQYF. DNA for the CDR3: TGTGCCAGCAGCCTGACTAGCGGGGGCACAGATACGCAGTATTTT.

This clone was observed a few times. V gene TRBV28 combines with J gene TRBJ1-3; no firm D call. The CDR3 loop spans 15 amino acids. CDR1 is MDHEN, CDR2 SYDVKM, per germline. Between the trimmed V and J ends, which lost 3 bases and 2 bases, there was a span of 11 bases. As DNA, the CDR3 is TGTGCCAGCAGTTTCTATTTTTCCCCTGGAAACACCATATATTTT. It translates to CASSFYFSPGNTIYF.

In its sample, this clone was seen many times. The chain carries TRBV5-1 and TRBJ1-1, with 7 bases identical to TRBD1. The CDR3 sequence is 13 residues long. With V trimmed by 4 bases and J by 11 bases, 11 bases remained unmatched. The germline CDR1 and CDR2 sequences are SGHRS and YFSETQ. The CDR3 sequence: CASSPEGQSVAFF. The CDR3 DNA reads TGCGCCAGCAGCCCGGAGGGACAGTCGGTGGCTTTCTTT.

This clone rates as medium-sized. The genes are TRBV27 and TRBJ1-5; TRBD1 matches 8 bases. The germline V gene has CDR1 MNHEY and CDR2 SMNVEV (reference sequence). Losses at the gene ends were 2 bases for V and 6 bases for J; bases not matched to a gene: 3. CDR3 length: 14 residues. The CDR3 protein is CASSLQGTGQPQHF. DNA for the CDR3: TGTGCCAGCAGTTTACAGGGGACAGGTCAGCCCCAGCATTTT.

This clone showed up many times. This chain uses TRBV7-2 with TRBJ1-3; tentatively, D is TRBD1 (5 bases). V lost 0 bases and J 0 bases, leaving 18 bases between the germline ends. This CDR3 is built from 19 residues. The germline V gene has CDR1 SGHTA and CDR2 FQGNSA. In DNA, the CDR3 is TGTGCCAGCAGCTTAGCGCTATTTCAGACAGCCCTCTCTGGAAACACCATATATTTT. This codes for CASSLALFQTALSGNTIYF.

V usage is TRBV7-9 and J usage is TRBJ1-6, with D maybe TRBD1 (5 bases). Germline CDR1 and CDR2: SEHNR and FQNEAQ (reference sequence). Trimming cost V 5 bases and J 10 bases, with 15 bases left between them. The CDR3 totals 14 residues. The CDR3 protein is CASSLRDQTSPLHF. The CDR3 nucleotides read TGTGCCAGCAGCCTCCGGGACCAGACCTCACCCCTCCACTTT.

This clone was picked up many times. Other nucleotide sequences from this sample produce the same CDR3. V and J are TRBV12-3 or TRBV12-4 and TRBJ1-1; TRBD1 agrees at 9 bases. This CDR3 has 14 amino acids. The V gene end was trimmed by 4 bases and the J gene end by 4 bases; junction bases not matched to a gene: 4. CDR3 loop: CASSSQGAVTEAFF. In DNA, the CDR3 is TGTGCCAGCAGTTCACAGGGGGCTGTCACTGAAGCTTTCTTT.

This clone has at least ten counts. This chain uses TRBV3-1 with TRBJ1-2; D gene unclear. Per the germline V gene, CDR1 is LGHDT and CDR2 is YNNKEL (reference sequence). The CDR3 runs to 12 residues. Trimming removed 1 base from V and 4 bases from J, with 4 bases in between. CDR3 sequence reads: CASSQAGYGYTF. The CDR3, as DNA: TGTGCCAGCAGCCAAGCGGGCTATGGCTACACCTTC.

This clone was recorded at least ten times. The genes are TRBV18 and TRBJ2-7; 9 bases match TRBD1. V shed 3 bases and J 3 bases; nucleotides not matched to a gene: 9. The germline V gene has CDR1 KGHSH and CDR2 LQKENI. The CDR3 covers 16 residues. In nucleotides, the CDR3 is TGTGCCAGCTCACCGCCAGGGACAGGGACCCTCTACGAGCAGTACTTC. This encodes CASSPPGTGTLYEQYF.